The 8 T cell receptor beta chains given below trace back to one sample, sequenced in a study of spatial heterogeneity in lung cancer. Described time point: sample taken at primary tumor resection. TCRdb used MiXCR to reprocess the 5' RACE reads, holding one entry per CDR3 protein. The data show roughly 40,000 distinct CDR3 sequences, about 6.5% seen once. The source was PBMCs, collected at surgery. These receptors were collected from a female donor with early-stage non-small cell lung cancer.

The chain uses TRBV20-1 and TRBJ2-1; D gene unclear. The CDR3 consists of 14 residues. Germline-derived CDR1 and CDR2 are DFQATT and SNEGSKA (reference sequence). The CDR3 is CSVLGRLVYNEQFF. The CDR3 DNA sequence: TGCAGCGTTCTCGGCAGGTTGGTTTACAATGAGCAGTTCTTC.

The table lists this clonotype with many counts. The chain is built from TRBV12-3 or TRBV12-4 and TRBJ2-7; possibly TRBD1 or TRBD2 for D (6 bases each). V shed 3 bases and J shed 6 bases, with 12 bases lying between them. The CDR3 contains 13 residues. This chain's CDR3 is CASSFVGGGEQYF. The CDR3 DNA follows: TGTGCCAGCAGTTTTGTGGGGGGCGGCGAGCAGTACTTC.

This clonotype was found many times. CDR3 sequence reads: CASSSGGLRWGQNEKLFF. Here the CDR3 DNA reads TGCGCCAGCAGTTCCGGGGGCCTCCGGTGGGGCCAAAATGAAAAACTGTTTTTT. This sequence joins TRBV4-1 and TRBJ1-4, with D possibly being TRBD1 (6 bases). V was shortened by 6 bases and J by 5 bases, with 25 bases between the two germline ends. CDR1 MGHRA and CDR2 YSYEKL come from the germline V gene. CDR3 length equals 18 residues.

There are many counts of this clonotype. CDR3 DNA sequence: TGTGCCAGCAGCCTCGCCTCAGAGACCCAGTACTTC. Protein sequence: CASSLASETQYF. This rearrangement joins TRBV7-2 to TRBJ2-5; D is ambiguous. CDR3 length: 12 residues. Per germline, CDR1 SGHTA and CDR2 FQGNSA. V lost 5 bases and J lost 4, with 8 bases in between.

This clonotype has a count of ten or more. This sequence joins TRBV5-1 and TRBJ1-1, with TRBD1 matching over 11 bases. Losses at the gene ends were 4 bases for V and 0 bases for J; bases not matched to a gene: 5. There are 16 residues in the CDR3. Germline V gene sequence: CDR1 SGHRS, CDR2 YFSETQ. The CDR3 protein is CASSPGQGAMNTEAFF. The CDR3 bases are TGCGCCAGCAGCCCCGGACAGGGGGCTATGAACACTGAAGCTTTCTTT.

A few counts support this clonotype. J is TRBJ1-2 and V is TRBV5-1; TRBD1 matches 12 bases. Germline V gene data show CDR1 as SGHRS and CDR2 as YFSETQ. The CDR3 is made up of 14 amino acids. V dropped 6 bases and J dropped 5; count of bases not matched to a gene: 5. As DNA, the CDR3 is TGCGCCAGCACTGGGACAGGGGGCTCGTATGGCTACACCTTC. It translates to CASTGTGGSYGYTF. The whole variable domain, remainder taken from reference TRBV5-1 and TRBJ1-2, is KAGVTQTPRYLIKTRGQQVTLSCSPISGHRSVSWYQQTPGQGLQFLFEYFSETQRNKGNFPGRFSGRQFSNSRSEMNVSTLELGDSALYLCASTGTGGSYGYTFGSGTRLTVV.

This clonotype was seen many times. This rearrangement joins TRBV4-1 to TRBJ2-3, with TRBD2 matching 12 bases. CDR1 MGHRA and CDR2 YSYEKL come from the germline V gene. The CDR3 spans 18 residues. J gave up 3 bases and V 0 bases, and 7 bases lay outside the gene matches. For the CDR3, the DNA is TGCGCCAGCAGCCAAGATGGGCTAGCGGGGGGGCCGACAGATACGCAGTATTTT. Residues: CASSQDGLAGGPTDTQYF.

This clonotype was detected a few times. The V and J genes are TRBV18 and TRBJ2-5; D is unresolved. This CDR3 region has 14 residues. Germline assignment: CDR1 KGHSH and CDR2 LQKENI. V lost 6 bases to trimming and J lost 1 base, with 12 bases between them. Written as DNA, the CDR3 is TGTGCCAGCTCGACGGCAACGGCCCAAGAGACCCAGTACTTC. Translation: CASSTATAQETQYF.